Following are 25 T cell receptor beta chains from one sample sequenced in a study of shared clonotypes between healthy human individuals. Method: immunoSEQ multiplex PCR; TCRdb's copy keeps in-frame clones and lacks some. The table has under 2,500,000 clones, almost 96% seen once. The sequenced sample consisted of naive CD4+ T cells sorted from blood. Described subset: CD45RA+ positively selected. These receptors came from a man between 18 and 35 years old in good health.

The rearrangement uses TRBV6-5 and TRBJ1-2, with D perhaps matching TRBD1 (5 bases). V was pared by 6 bases and J by 4 bases, with 12 bases between. The CDR3 covers 13 residues. Germline assignment: CDR1 MNHEY and CDR2 SVGAGI. The CDR3 DNA follows: TGTGCCAGCAGCCAGGGACGGAGCTATGGCTACACCTTC. It specifies CASSQGRSYGYTF.

V gene TRBV7-9 combines with J gene TRBJ2-3, with 7 bases matching TRBD2. V trimming: 5 bases; J trimming: 6 bases; junction bases outside the gene matches: 14. Germline lookup yields CDR1 SEHNR and CDR2 FQNEAQ (reference sequence). The CDR3 runs to 16 residues. The chain's CDR3 is CASSRKGGGDRDTQYF. DNA of the CDR3: TGTGCCAGCAGCCGAAAAGGTGGGGGGGACCGGGATACGCAGTATTTT.

CDR3 coding DNA: TGTGCCAGCAATCCAGACAGGGTGAACACTGAAGCTTTCTTT. Protein: CASNPDRVNTEAFF. This chain connects TRBV6-1 to TRBJ1-1; the match to TRBD1 covers 7 bases. After removal of 7 bases from V and 0 bases from J, the junction contained 5 bases not matched to a gene. Germline-derived CDR1 and CDR2 are MNHNS and SASEGT. This CDR3 region has 14 residues.

Remarks on this clone: The sample contains more than one DNA sequence encoding this CDR3. The chain has TRBV18 and TRBJ2-7; D unresolved. CDR3 length: 13 amino acids. Germline V gene lookup returns CDR1 KGHSH and CDR2 LQKENI. Trimming pared 3 bases from V and 1 base from J, leaving 7 bases between. The CDR3 DNA is TGTGCCAGCTCACCCCGAGAGTCCTACGAGCAGTACTTC. This sequence encodes CASSPRESYEQYF. The complete variable domain, with remaining parts taken from reference TRBV18 and TRBJ2-7, reads NAGVMQNPRHLVRRRGQEARLRCSPMKGHSHVYWYRQLPEEGLKFMVYLQKENIIDESGMPKERFSAEFPKEGPSILRIQQVVRGDSAAYFCASSPRESYEQYFGPGTRLTVT.

The table lists this clone with a few counts. The chain couples TRBV2 to TRBJ2-1; 8 positions agree with TRBD1. V lost 4 bases, J lost 3 bases, and 5 bases stayed unmatched. The V gene's germline CDR1 is SNHLY and CDR2 FYNNEI. This CDR3 region has 15 residues. CDR3 protein: CASSARTGFYNEQFF. DNA of the CDR3: TGTGCCAGCAGTGCACGGACAGGGTTCTACAATGAGCAGTTCTTC.

The chain uses TRBV5-4 and TRBJ2-1, with TRBD2 matching over 10 bases. V lost 4 bases and J lost 8; bases outside the gene matches: 15. Germline lookup yields CDR1 SGHNT and CDR2 YYREEE (reference sequence). This CDR3 has 17 residues. In DNA, the CDR3 is TGTGCCAGCAGCCCCACTGGCCCCGCTAGCGGGAGCTATGAGCAGTTCTTC. It specifies CASSPTGPASGSYEQFF.

The chain uses TRBV5-1 and TRBJ2-2, with D possibly matching TRBD1 (6 bases). CDR1 SGHRS and CDR2 YFSETQ come from the germline V gene. This CDR3 has 16 residues. Trimming took 4 bases from V and 2 from J, leaving 15 bases between them. The CDR3 is CASSPGTSVNTGELFF. The CDR3 region has the DNA TGCGCCAGCAGCCCGGGGACATCGGTTAACACCGGGGAGCTGTTTTTT.

V usage is TRBV6-6 and J usage is TRBJ2-1, with unresolved D. Germline lookup yields CDR1 MNHNY and CDR2 SVGAGI (reference sequence). The CDR3 is made up of 15 amino acids. V lost 0 bases and J 3 bases, leaving 9 bases between the germline ends. The chain's CDR3 is CASSYSIVDYNEQFF. As DNA, the CDR3 is TGTGCCAGCAGTTACTCGATCGTGGACTACAATGAGCAGTTCTTC.

This clone was detected a few times. The gene calls are TRBV13 and TRBJ1-6; 7 positions agree with TRBD1. CDR1 is PRHDT, CDR2 FYEKMQ, per germline (reference sequence). V shed 1 base and J 9 bases; nucleotides not matched to a gene: 3. The CDR3 spans 14 residues. The CDR3 region has the DNA TGTGCCAGCAGCTTAGAACAGGGGAGTTCACCCCTCCACTTT. Translated: CASSLEQGSSPLHF.

Of note for this clone: Other nucleotide sequences from this sample produce the same CDR3. V gene TRBV5-1 combines with J gene TRBJ2-5; D gene unclear. The V gene lost 0 bases and the J gene lost 5 bases, with 11 bases spanning the gap. Germline V gene data show CDR1 as SGHRS and CDR2 as YFSETQ. The CDR3 is 14 residues long. CDR3 amino acids: CASSLEGPGETQYF. The CDR3 DNA is TGCGCCAGCAGCTTGGAAGGGCCCGGGGAGACCCAGTACTTC. The variable domain in full, with the rest retrieved from reference TRBV5-1 and TRBJ2-5, is KAGVTQTPRYLIKTRGQQVTLSCSPISGHRSVSWYQQTPGQGLQFLFEYFSETQRNKGNFPGRFSGRQFSNSRSEMNVSTLELGDSALYLCASSLEGPGETQYFGPGTRLLVL.

The V call is TRBV15, the J call TRBJ2-2, with D perhaps TRBD1 (6 bases). The CDR3 is 17 residues long. Trimming removed 0 bases at V and 0 bases at J, with 11 bases between. Germline V CDR1 and CDR2: LNHNV, YYDKDF (reference sequence). CDR3 bases: TGTGCCACCAGCAGAGATGCGAGGACAGCGAACACCGGGGAGCTGTTTTTT. This gives the protein CATSRDARTANTGELFF.

The chain uses TRBV5-1 and TRBJ2-1, with 8 bases lining up with TRBD2. J lost 6 bases, V lost 4 bases, and 24 bases had no gene match. The CDR3 consists of 20 residues. Germline CDR1 SGHRS, CDR2 YFSETQ. In nucleotides, the CDR3 is TGCGCCAGCAGCGGCGGGACACCCACTAGGATTCTAGCGGGTTCCAATGAGCAGTTCTTC. It is translated as CASSGGTPTRILAGSNEQFF.

Points on this clone: A clone one base away is much larger, so this may be a read error. The chain employs TRBV5-1 and TRBJ1-5; weak D call: TRBD1 (6 bases). V lost 0 bases and J lost 6, with 10 bases in between. This CDR3 contains 14 residues. The germline gives CDR1 SGHRS, CDR2 YFSETQ. The CDR3: CASSLEGGSQPQHF. CDR3 sequence (DNA): TGCGCCAGCAGCTTGGAGGGGGGCAGTCAGCCCCAGCATTTT.

In regard to this clone: The same CDR3 also results from other DNA sequences found in this sample. The chain employs TRBV9 and TRBJ1-2; D uncertain. The CDR3 covers 14 residues. Germline V gene data show CDR1 as SGDLS and CDR2 as YYNGEE. V lost 0 bases and J lost 5, with 11 bases in between. CDR3 loop: CASSVGPEAYGYTF. The DNA of the CDR3 is TGTGCCAGCAGCGTAGGGCCGGAAGCTTATGGCTACACCTTC.

The genes are TRBV28 and TRBJ2-7, with 9 bases aligning to TRBD1. Losses at the gene ends were 2 bases for V and 4 bases for J; bases not matched to a gene: 3. CDR3 length equals 14 residues. Germline lookup yields CDR1 MDHEN and CDR2 SYDVKM. The CDR3 loop is CASSLGTGWYEQYF. The CDR3 coding sequence is TGTGCCAGCAGTTTAGGGACAGGGTGGTACGAGCAGTACTTC.

V and J are TRBV2 and TRBJ2-3; tentative D call: TRBD1 (6 bases). Germline CDR1 is SNHLY and CDR2 is FYNNEI. This CDR3 has 15 residues. Trimming cost V 10 bases and J 3 bases, with 20 bases left between them. The CDR3 DNA reads as TGTGCCACTACGACAGGACCAACCTTAACAGATACGCAGTATTTT. Translated: CATTTGPTLTDTQYF. The full variable domain, with the rest looked up from reference TRBV2 and TRBJ2-3, is EPEVTQTPSHQVTQMGQEVILRCVPISNHLYFYWYRQILGQKVEFLVSFYNNEISEKSEIFDDQFSVERPDGSNFTLKIRSTKLEDSAMYFCATTTGPTLTDTQYFGPGTRLTVL.

This clone has only one observation. The chain joins TRBV21-1 to TRBJ1-6; the table names TRBD1, a call not compared with the DNA. TRBV21-1 is a documented pseudogene. This CDR3 has 17 amino acids. CDR3 sequence reads: CASSKKNRDRDNSPLHF. Here the CDR3 DNA reads TGTGCCAGCAGCAAGAAAAACCGGGACAGGGATAATTCACCCCTCCACTTT.

The chain is built from TRBV5-1 and TRBJ2-2, with 7 bases matching TRBD2. The CDR3 totals 16 residues. V lost 4 bases and J lost 1; bases outside the gene matches: 7. Germline V gives CDR1 SGHRS, CDR2 YFSETQ. In DNA, the CDR3 is TGCGCCAGCAGCCCTATCCCTAGCGGGAACACCGGGGAGCTGTTTTTT. Translated: CASSPIPSGNTGELFF.

The rearrangement links TRBV5-6 to TRBJ1-1, with 9 nucleotides matching TRBD1. CDR3 length: 14 residues. Trimming cost V 4 bases and J 8 bases; bases outside gene matches: 9. Germline V gives CDR1 SGHDT, CDR2 YYEEEE. CDR3 DNA sequence: TGTGCCAGCAGCCCTAAACAGGGGGCGCGGGAAGCTTTCTTT. Translated, it gives CASSPKQGAREAFF. Together with reference TRBV5-6 and TRBJ1-1, the CDR3 gives the full variable domain: DAGVTQSPTHLIKTRGQQVTLRCSPKSGHDTVSWYQQALGQGPQFIFQYYEEEERQRGNFPDRFSGHQFPNYSSELNVNALLLGDSALYLCASSPKQGAREAFFGQGTRLTVV.

The rearrangement uses TRBV19 and TRBJ2-6; TRBD1 is a possible D gene (6 bases). The CDR3 extends over 17 amino acids. V lost 3 bases, J lost 4 bases, and 16 bases lay in between. The germline V gene has CDR1 LNHDA and CDR2 SQIVND (reference sequence). CDR3 DNA sequence: TGTGCCAGTAGTATGACACAGGGCACGGGGGGGGCCAACGTCCTGACTTTC. Residues: CASSMTQGTGGANVLTF. Complete variable domain (other parts from reference TRBV19 and TRBJ2-6): DGGITQSPKYLFRKEGQNVTLSCEQNLNHDAMYWYRQDPGQGLRLIYYSQIVNDFQKGDIAEGYSVSREKKESFPLTVTSAQKNPTAFYLCASSMTQGTGGANVLTFGAGSRLTVL.

This chain joins TRBV5-1 and TRBJ2-7; D gene uncertain. Per germline, CDR1 SGHRS and CDR2 YFSETQ. Trimming removed 1 base at V and 2 bases at J, with 10 bases between. The CDR3 contains 14 residues. CDR3 amino acids: CASSLNPEAYEQYF. DNA for the CDR3: TGCGCCAGCAGCTTGAATCCAGAAGCCTACGAGCAGTACTTC.

The V call is TRBV11-2, the J call TRBJ2-5, with 9 bases fitting TRBD2. J gave up 4 bases and V 5 bases, and 8 bases lay outside the gene matches. The CDR3 is 15 residues long. Germline values: CDR1 SGHAT, CDR2 FQNNGV. The CDR3 is CASSTLAGALETQYF. DNA for the CDR3: TGTGCCAGCAGCACATTAGCGGGAGCCCTAGAGACCCAGTACTTC.

To note about this clone: The same CDR3 arises from other DNA sequences in this sample as well. The rearrangement uses TRBV7-2 and TRBJ1-2; D is unclear. This CDR3 has 12 amino acids. V was shortened by 3 bases and J by 2 bases, with 4 bases between the two germline ends. Per the germline V gene, CDR1 is SGHTA and CDR2 is FQGNSA. CDR3 loop: CASSFRNYGYTF. CDR3 nucleotides: TGTGCCAGCAGCTTCAGAAACTATGGCTACACCTTC.

The chain combines TRBV6-5 with TRBJ2-5; perhaps TRBD2 as D (6 bases). Per germline, CDR1 MNHEY and CDR2 SVGAGI. Between the trimmed V and J ends, which lost 0 bases and 5 bases, there was a span of 16 bases. The CDR3 contains 16 residues. CDR3 in DNA: TGTGCCAGCAGTTACTCGGGCGGGGCCACGGGGGAGACCCAGTACTTC. Its translation is CASSYSGGATGETQYF.

The V call is TRBV7-3, the J call TRBJ2-2; D possibly corresponds to TRBD1 (6 bases). Per the germline V gene, CDR1 is SGHTA and CDR2 is FQGTGA. The CDR3 totals 16 residues. Trimming stripped 2 bases from V and 4 bases from J, with 14 bases between. Written as DNA, the CDR3 is TGTGCCAGCAGCTTAGTACAGGGCCGGGCCACCGGGGAGCTGTTTTTT. It translates to CASSLVQGRATGELFF.